This passage covers 25 T cell receptor beta chains from one sample sequenced in a study of beta chain features in type 1 diabetes. Overall study findings and caveats: Shorter TCRB CDR3s, moderately but significantly so, were found in Type 1 diabetes patients in all four CD4+ subsets.

Investigators reverse transcribed all isolated RNA, so they sequenced expressed TCRB transcripts. Clones were sequenced by immunoSEQ multiplex PCR, and TCRdb holds only the in-frame ones, with some missing. This sample carries almost 350,000 clones, around 8.5% of them seen once, and the ten largest clones take approximately 1%. No cognate antigen is known for these TCRs. The sample consisted of central memory CD4+ T cells from blood. The source is a man aged 25 to 40 with type 1 diabetes.

The sample holds a few counts of this clone. This rearrangement joins TRBV20-1 to TRBJ1-1; D perhaps matches TRBD1 (5 bases). The CDR3 spans 11 residues. Deletions cut 5 bases from V and 6 bases from J, with 10 bases between. Per the germline V gene, CDR1 is DFQATT and CDR2 is SNEGSKA (reference sequence). CDR3 region: CSARGSAEAFF. CDR3 sequence (DNA): TGCAGTGCTCGGGGGAGCGCTGAAGCTTTCTTT.

This clone was seen a few times. This CDR3 is also generated by other DNA sequences in the sample. The chain links TRBV5-6 to TRBJ2-3; D gene unclear. With 0 bases removed from V and 1 base from J, the gap between germline ends came to 9 bases. CDR1 is SGHDT, CDR2 YYEEEE, per germline. The CDR3 has 15 amino acids. The CDR3 reads CASSLEGTRTDTQYF. CDR3 in DNA: TGTGCCAGCAGCTTGGAGGGCACCCGCACAGATACGCAGTATTTT.

The sample holds a few counts of this clone. The chain employs TRBV7-8 and TRBJ2-6, with 14 bases matching TRBD2. In germline, CDR1 is SGHVS, CDR2 FQNEAQ. J was trimmed by 0 bases and V by 5 bases; bases with no gene match: 3. CDR3 length: 18 residues. The CDR3 sequence: CASSIGTSGGSGANVLTF. CDR3 in DNA: TGTGCCAGCAGCATAGGGACTAGCGGGGGCTCTGGGGCCAACGTCCTGACTTTC.

The chain's CDR3 is CASSEQGYYNSPLHF. The CDR3 DNA follows: TGTGCCAGCAGTGAACAGGGGTACTATAATTCACCCCTCCACTTT. The chain has TRBV2 and TRBJ1-6; D might be TRBD1 (6 bases). The CDR3 has 15 residues. Germline V gene sequence: CDR1 SNHLY, CDR2 FYNNEI. Trimming left V 2 bases short and J 3 bases short, with 8 bases between.

This clone was seen a few times. This chain joins TRBV6-1 and TRBJ2-4; D uncertain. The V and J ends lost 2 bases and 7 bases respectively, with 3 bases between them. CDR3 length: 11 residues. In germline, CDR1 is MNHNS, CDR2 SASEGT. In DNA, the CDR3 is TGTGCCAGCAGTGAACCGAACATTCAGTACTTC. It translates to CASSEPNIQYF.

This clone has only a few counts. V usage is TRBV2 and J usage is TRBJ1-5; the D gene is possibly TRBD1 (5 bases). This CDR3 comprises 15 residues. Germline CDR1 and CDR2: SNHLY and FYNNEI. V was shortened by 3 bases and J by 7 bases, with 16 bases between the two germline ends. CDR3 protein: CASSDRPSGGQPQHF. CDR3 sequence (DNA): TGTGCCAGCAGTGATAGGCCCTCTGGGGGACAGCCCCAGCATTTT.

The V gene is TRBV4-3, the J gene TRBJ2-3, with TRBD2 matching 10 bases. The CDR3 is 16 residues long. V was clipped by 1 base and J by 7 bases; unmatched bases: 8. Germline CDR1 LGHNA, CDR2 YSLEER. CDR3 sequence: CASSQGASGGANTQYF. The CDR3 bases are TGCGCCAGCAGCCAAGGAGCCAGCGGGGGGGCCAATACGCAGTATTTT.

In this sample, this clone turned up a few times. The V gene is TRBV10-3, the J gene TRBJ2-7; 10 bases are shared with TRBD1. V lost 3 bases and J lost 4; bases outside the gene matches: 6. CDR1 ENHRY and CDR2 SYGVKD come from the germline V gene. The CDR3 runs to 15 residues. The CDR3 protein is CAISDSGTGVYEQYF. The CDR3 nucleotides are TGTGCCATCAGTGATTCCGGGACAGGGGTTTACGAGCAGTACTTC.

The chain combines TRBV9 with TRBJ2-5; 9 nucleotides line up with TRBD2. V lost 3 bases, J lost 1 base, and 7 bases stayed unmatched. The CDR3 runs to 16 residues. Germline CDR1 reads SGDLS; CDR2 reads YYNGEE. The CDR3 reads CASSEPVRGGQETQYF. DNA of the CDR3: TGTGCCAGCAGCGAGCCAGTGCGGGGGGGCCAAGAGACCCAGTACTTC.

The chain is built from TRBV7-9 and TRBJ2-7, with TRBD2 identical over 12 bases. CDR1 and CDR2 from the germline V gene are SEHNR and FQNEAQ (reference sequence). Losses at the gene ends were 5 bases for V and 5 bases for J; bases not matched to a gene: 7. The CDR3 extends over 15 amino acids. CDR3 DNA sequence: TGTGCCAGCAGCCACACTAGCGGGGGGCTGGACGAGCAGTACTTC. Translating gives CASSHTSGGLDEQYF.

This clone was observed a handful of times. This CDR3 is also generated by other DNA sequences in the sample. The chain joins TRBV5-1 to TRBJ2-5; D gene ambiguous. The CDR3 extends over 13 amino acids. CDR1 SGHRS and CDR2 YFSETQ come from the germline V gene. Trimming shortened V by 2 bases and J by 3 bases, and 8 bases separated the two germline ends. CDR3 coding DNA: TGCGCCAGCAGCTTCCCGGGCGAAGAGACCCAGTACTTC. Translation gives CASSFPGEETQYF.

This sequence joins TRBV9 and TRBJ2-1; D remains unclear. The CDR3 sequence is 13 residues long. From germline, CDR1 is SGDLS and CDR2 YYNGEE. V dropped 0 bases and J dropped 4 bases, with 5 bases sitting between them. The CDR3 spells CASSVEAYNEQFF. CDR3 nucleotides: TGTGCCAGCAGCGTAGAGGCTTACAATGAGCAGTTCTTC. Combining the CDR3 with reference TRBV9 and TRBJ2-1 gives the whole variable domain DSGVTQTPKHLITATGQRVTLRCSPRSGDLSVYWYQQSLDQGLQFLIQYYNGEERAKGNILERFSAQQFPDLHSELNLSSLELGDSALYFCASSVEAYNEQFFGPGTRLTVL.

This clone was counted at least ten times. The chain employs TRBV11-2 and TRBJ2-7, with unresolved D. Germline V lookup: CDR1 SGHAT, CDR2 FQNNGV. CDR3 length: 16 residues. Trimming removed 5 bases from V and 3 bases from J, with 20 bases in between. This chain's CDR3 is CASSPTPSSLSYEQYF. CDR3 bases: TGTGCCAGCAGCCCAACGCCCTCAAGCCTGAGCTACGAGCAGTACTTC.

This clone was detected a few times. V gene TRBV27 combines with J gene TRBJ2-7; no definite D call. The V end lost 7 bases, the J end lost 2 bases, and 9 bases lay between the germline ends. The CDR3 runs to 12 residues. Germline V gene lookup returns CDR1 MNHEY and CDR2 SMNVEV (reference sequence). The CDR3 spells CASTSRAYEQYF. The CDR3 DNA sequence: TGTGCCAGCACCTCAAGGGCCTACGAGCAGTACTTC.

This clone was seen a few times. The chain recombines TRBV16 with TRBJ2-5; D call uncertain. The ends were cut back, 5 bases at V and 11 bases at J, with 15 bases in the middle. The V gene's germline CDR1 is KGHSY and CDR2 FQNENV. The CDR3 spans 12 residues. The CDR3 coding sequence is TGTGCCAGCAGCTATAAATTCCAGATTCAGTACTTC. Amino acids: CASSYKFQIQYF.

There are a few counts of this clone. This chain uses TRBV4-3 with TRBJ1-2, with D possibly being TRBD1 (5 bases). Germline assignment: CDR1 LGHNA and CDR2 YSLEER. Trimming stripped 5 bases from V and 0 bases from J, with 13 bases between. The CDR3 has 15 residues. CDR3 protein: CASSEAGSTNYGYTF. CDR3 DNA: TGCGCCAGCAGCGAGGCAGGGAGCACTAACTATGGCTACACCTTC.

This clone was seen only a few times. The CDR3 bases are TGCAGCGTTGACAGGGGGGGCTCCTACGAGCAGTACTTC. It is translated as CSVDRGGSYEQYF. The chain joins TRBV29-1 to TRBJ2-7, with D perhaps assigned TRBD1 or TRBD2 (7 bases each). This CDR3 has 13 residues. The germline CDR1 and CDR2 sequences are SQVTM and ANQGSEA. V gave up 3 bases and J gave up 0 bases, with 9 bases separating them.

This clone showed up just once. This sequence joins TRBV19 and TRBJ2-3, with D maybe TRBD2 (7 bases). The V gene lost 6 bases and the J gene lost 5 bases, with 21 bases spanning the gap. The V gene's germline CDR1 is LNHDA and CDR2 SQIVND (reference sequence). The CDR3 runs to 16 residues. CDR3 in amino acids: CASSPTGGGGLDTQYF. The CDR3 nucleotides are TGTGCCAGTAGCCCCACAGGTGGGGGGGGCCTAGATACGCAGTATTTT.

This chain joins TRBV11-2 and TRBJ2-3; 8 bases fit TRBD2. The ends lost 0 bases at V and 6 bases at J; junction bases unmatched: 5. The CDR3 loop spans 15 amino acids. CDR1 SGHAT and CDR2 FQNNGV come from the germline V gene. As DNA, the CDR3 is TGTGCCAGCAGCTTAGACGGACCGGGGGGGGATACGCAGTATTTT. It translates to CASSLDGPGGDTQYF.

This clone has only a few counts. The V and J genes are TRBV2 and TRBJ2-7, with 7 bases aligning to TRBD1. V lost 7 bases to trimming and J lost 0 bases; unmatched junction nucleotides: 3. The length of the CDR3 is 13 residues. The germline CDR1 and CDR2 sequences are SNHLY and FYNNEI. The CDR3 here is CASTTGLSYEQYF. The CDR3 DNA reads TGTGCCAGCACGACAGGGCTCTCCTACGAGCAGTACTTC. Filled out from reference TRBV2 and TRBJ2-7, the complete variable domain reads EPEVTQTPSHQVTQMGQEVILRCVPISNHLYFYWYRQILGQKVEFLVSFYNNEISEKSEIFDDQFSVERPDGSNFTLKIRSTKLEDSAMYFCASTTGLSYEQYFGPGTRLTVT.

In this sample, this clone turned up once. The CDR3 bases are TGTGCCAGCAGCTTGGGCAGGGGTGGCCTTAGCAATCAGCCCCAGCATTTT. Translation gives CASSLGRGGLSNQPQHF. J is TRBJ1-5 and V is TRBV5-6; D is perhaps TRBD1 (6 bases). The CDR3 totals 17 residues. CDR1 is SGHDT, CDR2 YYEEEE, per germline. Trimming removed 0 bases from V and 0 bases from J, with 13 bases in between. Looking up the rest from reference TRBV5-6 and TRBJ1-5 gives the full variable domain: DAGVTQSPTHLIKTRGQQVTLRCSPKSGHDTVSWYQQALGQGPQFIFQYYEEEERQRGNFPDRFSGHQFPNYSSELNVNALLLGDSALYLCASSLGRGGLSNQPQHFGDGTRLSIL.

This clone has more than one count but fewer than ten. The CDR3, as DNA: TGTGCCAGCAGTTCGTCCACCGGGACAGGGAGTATAGATACGCAGTATTTT. Protein sequence: CASSSSTGTGSIDTQYF. V is TRBV27 and J is TRBJ2-3, with TRBD1 matching 9 bases. Germline V gives CDR1 MNHEY, CDR2 SMNVEV (reference sequence). The CDR3 sequence is 17 residues long. V dropped 4 bases and J dropped 5; count of bases not matched to a gene: 13.

This clone was seen more than once but under ten times. The V and J genes are TRBV9 and TRBJ2-7; unclear D gene. Trimming shortened V by 3 bases and J by 2 bases, and 9 bases separated the two germline ends. Germline values: CDR1 SGDLS, CDR2 YYNGEE. CDR3 length: 13 amino acids. This CDR3 reads CASSAPNTYEQYF. DNA for the CDR3: TGTGCCAGCAGCGCCCCTAATACCTACGAGCAGTACTTC.

The V gene is TRBV7-2, the J gene TRBJ1-2, with TRBD1 identical over 10 bases. Germline assignment: CDR1 SGHTA and CDR2 FQGNSA. This CDR3 is 16 amino acids long. The V segment lost 1 base and the J segment 6 bases; nucleotides outside the gene matches: 8. CDR3 DNA: TGTGCCAGCAGCTTAGTACTAGAGGACAGGGGGAATGGCTACACCTTC. This gives the protein CASSLVLEDRGNGYTF.

The rearrangement uses TRBV5-1 and TRBJ1-3, with no clear D. Germline-derived CDR1 and CDR2 are SGHRS and YFSETQ. CDR3 length equals 17 residues. V was clipped by 4 bases and J by 1 base, with 18 bases between them. The CDR3 sequence: CASSPRPTEASGNTIYF. The CDR3 nucleotides are TGCGCCAGCAGCCCACGACCGACGGAAGCTTCTGGAAACACCATATATTTT. Full variable domain (remainder filled in from reference TRBV5-1 and TRBJ1-3): KAGVTQTPRYLIKTRGQQVTLSCSPISGHRSVSWYQQTPGQGLQFLFEYFSETQRNKGNFPGRFSGRQFSNSRSEMNVSTLELGDSALYLCASSPRPTEASGNTIYFGEGSWLTVV.